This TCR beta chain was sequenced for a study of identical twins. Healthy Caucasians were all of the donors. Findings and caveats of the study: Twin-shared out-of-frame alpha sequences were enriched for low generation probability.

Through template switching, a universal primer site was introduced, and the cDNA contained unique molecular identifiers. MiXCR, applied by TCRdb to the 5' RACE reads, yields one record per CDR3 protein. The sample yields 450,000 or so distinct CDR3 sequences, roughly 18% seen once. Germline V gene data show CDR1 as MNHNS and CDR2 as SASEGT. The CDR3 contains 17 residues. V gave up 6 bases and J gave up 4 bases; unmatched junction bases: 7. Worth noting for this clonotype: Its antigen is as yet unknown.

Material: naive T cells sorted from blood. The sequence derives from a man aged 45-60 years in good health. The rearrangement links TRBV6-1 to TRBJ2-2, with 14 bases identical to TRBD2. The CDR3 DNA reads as TGTGCCAGCAGCCGACTAGCGGGGGGGCGCGGCACCGGGGAGCTGTTTTTT. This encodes CASSRLAGGRGTGELFF.